The 25 T cell receptor beta chains in this list originate from one sample, sequenced in a study of cytomegalovirus exposure and HLA in healthy donors. The repertoire was sequenced with immunoSEQ multiplex PCR; TCRdb's copy has only in-frame clones and lacks some. The sample yields about 160,000 clones, 89% seen once. What was sequenced was PBMCs. These receptors all stem from a woman aged 18-30 years in good health and CMV-seropositive.

This chain connects TRBV6-5 to TRBJ1-5; D perhaps matches TRBD1 (5 bases). Trimming pared 6 bases from V and 5 bases from J, leaving 17 bases between. The CDR3 has 15 residues. Per germline, CDR1 MNHEY and CDR2 SVGAGI. CDR3 in DNA: TGTGCCAGCAGCCCCCTGGGGCGCCAGGATCAGCCCCAGCATTTT. The encoded protein is CASSPLGRQDQPQHF.

Only a few counts were recorded for this clone. The chain combines TRBV30 with TRBJ1-5; perhaps TRBD1 as D (5 bases). V shed 4 bases and J shed 6 bases, with 13 bases lying between them. Looked up from germline, CDR1 is GTSNPN and CDR2 is SVGIG (reference sequence). The CDR3 is 13 residues long. Here the CDR3 DNA reads TGTGCCTGGAATGGGGGGAGATTTCAGCCCCAGCATTTT. Translation gives CAWNGGRFQPQHF.

This chain joins TRBV18 and TRBJ2-7; maybe TRBD1 (6 bases). Germline assignment: CDR1 KGHSH and CDR2 LQKENI. This CDR3 is built from 15 residues. Deletions cut 4 bases from V and 2 bases from J, with 15 bases between. The CDR3 is CASSQMTGRPYEQYF. The DNA of the CDR3 is TGTGCCAGCTCACAAATGACAGGCCGCCCCTACGAGCAGTACTTC.

The chain uses TRBV18 and TRBJ2-3; a possible D gene is TRBD1 (6 bases). This CDR3 contains 14 residues. The germline V gene encodes CDR1 KGHSH and CDR2 LQKENI. V lost 4 bases, J lost 5 bases, and 13 bases lay in between. CDR3 sequence (DNA): TGTGCCAGCTCACGCCCAGGGGCGGGAGATACGCAGTATTTT. Translating gives CASSRPGAGDTQYF.

This chain connects TRBV7-3 to TRBJ2-1; possibly TRBD2 for D (6 bases). Germline CDR1 is SGHTA and CDR2 is FQGTGA. V lost 1 base to trimming and J lost 2 bases, with 9 bases between them. The CDR3 covers 15 residues. This CDR3 is CASSLSGDTYNEQFF. CDR3 bases: TGTGCCAGCAGCTTAAGCGGGGATACCTACAATGAGCAGTTCTTC. The full variable domain, completed using reference TRBV7-3 and TRBJ2-1, is GAGVSQTPSNKVTEKGKYVELRCDPISGHTALYWYRQSLGQGPEFLIYFQGTGAADDSGLPNDRFFAVRPEGSVSTLKIQRTERGDSAVYLCASSLSGDTYNEQFFGPGTRLTVL.

In DNA form, the CDR3 reads TGCGCCAGCAGCGCTTGGACACCCAGCACAGATACGCAGTATTTT. This codes for CASSAWTPSTDTQYF. The gene calls are TRBV4-1 and TRBJ2-3; tentatively, D is TRBD1 (5 bases). Germline-derived CDR1 and CDR2 are MGHRA and YSYEKL. The ends were cut back, 5 bases at V and 0 bases at J, with 12 bases in the middle. CDR3 length equals 15 residues.

The V and J genes are TRBV19 and TRBJ1-1; D not resolved. The CDR3 is made up of 12 amino acids. CDR1 LNHDA and CDR2 SQIVND come from the germline V gene (reference sequence). The ends were cut back, 4 bases at V and 6 bases at J, with 9 bases in the middle. In DNA, the CDR3 is TGTGCCAGTAGTAGGCAACGGGCTGAAGCTTTCTTT. Protein sequence: CASSRQRAEAFF.

This clone is a singleton in its sample. V gene TRBV5-1 combines with J gene TRBJ1-4, with 11 positions matching TRBD1. Trimming at V came to 4 bases and at J to 8 bases, leaving 7 bases not matched to a gene. Germline V gene lookup returns CDR1 SGHRS and CDR2 YFSETQ. This CDR3 is 15 amino acids long. The CDR3 sequence: CASSTGGTGGEKLFF. For the CDR3, the DNA is TGCGCCAGCAGCACAGGGGGGACAGGGGGAGAAAAACTGTTTTTT.

The chain couples TRBV7-3 to TRBJ1-1, with 8 bases identical to TRBD1. The CDR3 length is 15 residues. Trimming cost V 2 bases and J 1 base; bases outside gene matches: 3. Per the germline V gene, CDR1 is SGHTA and CDR2 is FQGTGA. Here the CDR3 reads CASSLGGQGNTEAFF. The DNA for the CDR3 is TGTGCCAGCAGCTTAGGCGGACAGGGGAACACTGAAGCTTTCTTT.

This chain joins TRBV6-5 and TRBJ1-1; 7 bases are a match to TRBD1. The germline CDR1 and CDR2 sequences are MNHEY and SVGAGI. This CDR3 is 16 amino acids long. Trimming removed 4 bases from V and 3 bases from J; junction bases left unmatched: 11. CDR3 coding DNA: TGTGCCAGCAGTTCGGGCGCCACAGGGGAGGACACTGAAGCTTTCTTT. This codes for CASSSGATGEDTEAFF.

V and J are TRBV11-3 and TRBJ2-6; D perhaps matches TRBD1 (5 bases). Trimming pared 2 bases from V and 2 bases from J, leaving 10 bases between. This CDR3 has 16 amino acids. Germline assignment: CDR1 SGHNT and CDR2 YENEEA. CDR3 DNA sequence: TGTGCCAGCAGCTTAAGGCTGGGGCCTGGGGCCAACGTCCTGACTTTC. Translating it yields CASSLRLGPGANVLTF.

The rearrangement links TRBV2 to TRBJ1-1; D may be TRBD1 (6 bases). The CDR3 covers 12 residues. V was clipped by 7 bases and J by 6 bases, with 12 bases between them. Germline V gene sequence: CDR1 SNHLY, CDR2 FYNNEI. This chain's CDR3 is CASTYRVAEAFF. The CDR3 DNA sequence: TGTGCCAGCACGTACAGGGTCGCTGAAGCTTTCTTT.

J is TRBJ2-3 and V is TRBV5-4; 7 bases align to TRBD2. This CDR3 contains 18 residues. Losses at the gene ends were 2 bases for V and 2 bases for J; bases not matched to a gene: 14. The germline gives CDR1 SGHNT, CDR2 YYREEE (reference sequence). CDR3 in DNA: TGTGCCAGCAGCTTAATGGGGGGACTACCTCCATCCACAGATACGCAGTATTTT. It yields the protein CASSLMGGLPPSTDTQYF.

The count of this clone is one. The chain carries TRBV4-2 and TRBJ1-2; D ambiguous. V lost 4 bases to trimming and J lost 8 bases, with 14 bases between them. Per the germline V gene, CDR1 is LGHNA and CDR2 is YNFKEQ. There are 13 residues in the CDR3. CDR3 bases: TGTGCCAGCAGCCGAGACCCTCGAGGGGGCTACACCTTC. It is translated as CASSRDPRGGYTF.

This clone was observed many times. This sequence joins TRBV19 and TRBJ1-2; D is unresolved. Germline CDR1 and CDR2: LNHDA and SQIVND (reference sequence). V gave up 1 base and J gave up 0 bases, with 9 bases separating them. CDR3 length equals 15 residues. CDR3 nucleotides: TGTGCCAGTAGTATAGGAGGGTTCGCTAACTATGGCTACACCTTC. The encoded protein is CASSIGGFANYGYTF.

The V gene is TRBV9, the J gene TRBJ2-2; 8 bases line up with TRBD2. Losses at the gene ends were 0 bases for V and 3 bases for J; bases not matched to a gene: 4. The CDR3 consists of 16 residues. Germline V gene sequence: CDR1 SGDLS, CDR2 YYNGEE. CDR3 DNA sequence: TGTGCCAGCAGCGTAGACGGGGGGGTGTACACCGGGGAGCTGTTTTTT. It specifies CASSVDGGVYTGELFF.

This chain connects TRBV5-6 to TRBJ1-1; 8 positions agree with TRBD1. This CDR3 region has 15 residues. Germline trimming cut 5 bases from V and 1 base from J; bases unmatched to any gene: 7. Germline V gene sequence: CDR1 SGHDT, CDR2 YYEEEE. CDR3 in DNA: TGTGCCAGCAGGAGAGGCGGACAGGGGAACACTGAAGCTTTCTTT. Its protein is CASRRGGQGNTEAFF.

The V and J genes are TRBV30 and TRBJ2-5; no clear D. The V gene lost 7 bases and the J gene lost 4 bases, with 7 bases spanning the gap. Germline CDR1 and CDR2: GTSNPN and SVGIG (reference sequence). The CDR3 has 10 amino acids. In DNA form, the CDR3 reads TGTGCCTTATCACTAGAGACCCAGTACTTC. Protein product: CALSLETQYF.

This chain connects TRBV27 to TRBJ2-7; TRBD2 matches at 15 bases. There are 18 residues in the CDR3. CDR1 and CDR2 (germline): MNHEY, SMNVEV (reference sequence). V trimming: 6 bases; J trimming: 0 bases; junction bases outside the gene matches: 9. CDR3 region: CASSPVGLAGGSSYEQYF. DNA of the CDR3: TGTGCCAGCAGCCCAGTCGGACTAGCGGGAGGGAGCTCCTACGAGCAGTACTTC.

This chain connects TRBV19 to TRBJ1-2; TRBD1 aligns across 7 bases. The trim removed 6 bases at V and 3 bases at J, leaving 7 bases unmatched. Germline values: CDR1 LNHDA, CDR2 SQIVND (reference sequence). The CDR3 extends over 14 amino acids. The chain's CDR3 is CASRRQGNDYGYTF. CDR3 in DNA: TGTGCCAGTAGGAGACAGGGTAATGACTATGGCTACACCTTC.

This chain connects TRBV12-5 to TRBJ2-1; TRBD2 matches 11 bases. The germline V gene has CDR1 LGHNT and CDR2 FRNRAP. The CDR3 runs to 17 residues. V lost 5 bases, J lost 4 bases, and 10 bases stayed unmatched. The CDR3 DNA reads TGTGCTAGTGGTCTCGCCGTAGCGGGAGGGATGTACAATGAGCAGTTCTTC. Protein: CASGLAVAGGMYNEQFF.

V is TRBV19 and J is TRBJ1-2; 9 positions agree with TRBD1. J lost 7 bases, V lost 6 bases, and 9 bases had no gene match. CDR1 and CDR2 (germline): LNHDA, SQIVND (reference sequence). The CDR3 spans 14 residues. CDR3 region: CASRPRTGEGGYTF. The CDR3 DNA reads TGTGCCAGTAGACCTCGGACAGGGGAAGGTGGCTACACCTTC.

The rearrangement uses TRBV9 and TRBJ2-3; D not certain. This CDR3 region has 13 residues. CDR1 is SGDLS and CDR2 is YYNGEE in the germline V gene. Trimming pared 6 bases from V and 0 bases from J, leaving 8 bases between. The CDR3 DNA reads TGTGCCAGCAAGCGTTCTAGCACAGATACGCAGTATTTT. Residues: CASKRSSTDTQYF.

The rearrangement uses TRBV6-5 and TRBJ2-5; the D gene is possibly TRBD2 (6 bases). The V end lost 5 bases, the J end lost 1 base, and 14 bases lay between the germline ends. The CDR3 length is 15 residues. Germline values: CDR1 MNHEY, CDR2 SVGAGI. For the CDR3, the DNA is TGTGCCAGCAGTCCCATCGGGGGAACCCAAGAGACCCAGTACTTC. This sequence encodes CASSPIGGTQETQYF.

This clone was observed once. The chain employs TRBV5-6 and TRBJ1-1; D gene unclear. V lost 2 bases and J 1 base, leaving 3 bases between the germline ends. CDR3 size: 12 residues. Germline CDR1 and CDR2: SGHDT and YYEEEE. CDR3 sequence reads: CASSFGNTEAFF. Here the CDR3 DNA reads TGTGCCAGCAGCTTCGGGAACACTGAAGCTTTCTTT.